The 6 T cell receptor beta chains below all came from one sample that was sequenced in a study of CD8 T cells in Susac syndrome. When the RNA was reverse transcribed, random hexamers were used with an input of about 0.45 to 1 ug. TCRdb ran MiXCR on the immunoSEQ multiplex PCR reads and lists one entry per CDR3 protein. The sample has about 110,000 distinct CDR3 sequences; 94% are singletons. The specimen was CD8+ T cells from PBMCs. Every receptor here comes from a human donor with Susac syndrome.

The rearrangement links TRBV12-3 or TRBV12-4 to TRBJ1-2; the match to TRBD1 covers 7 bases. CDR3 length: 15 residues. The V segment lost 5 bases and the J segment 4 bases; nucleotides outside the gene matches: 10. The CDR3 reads CASSVGSGTAYGYTF. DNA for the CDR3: TGTGCCAGCAGTGTGGGCAGTGGGACAGCCTATGGCTACACCTTC.

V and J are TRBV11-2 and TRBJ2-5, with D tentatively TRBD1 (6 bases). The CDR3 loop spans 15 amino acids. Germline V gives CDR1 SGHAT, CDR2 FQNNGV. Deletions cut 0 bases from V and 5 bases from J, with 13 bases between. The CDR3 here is CASSLEGAGVETQYF. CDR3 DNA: TGTGCCAGCAGCTTAGAGGGGGCTGGGGTGGAGACCCAGTACTTC.

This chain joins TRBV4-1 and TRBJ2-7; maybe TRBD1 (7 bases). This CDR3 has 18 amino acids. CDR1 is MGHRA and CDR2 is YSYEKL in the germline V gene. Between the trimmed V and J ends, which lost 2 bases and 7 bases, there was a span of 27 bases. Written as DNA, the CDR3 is TGCGCCAGCAGCCAAATTCAGGGCAGGGGACAGCCTGCGGGGGAGCAGTACTTC. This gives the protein CASSQIQGRGQPAGEQYF.

The CDR3 sequence: CATSRVEDREAFF. As DNA, the CDR3 is TGTGCCACCAGCAGAGTCGAAGACCGCGAAGCTTTCTTT. The chain joins TRBV15 to TRBJ1-1; D remains ambiguous. Germline lookup yields CDR1 LNHNV and CDR2 YYDKDF (reference sequence). V was cut by 1 base and J by 8 bases, with 11 bases left in between. The CDR3 consists of 13 residues.

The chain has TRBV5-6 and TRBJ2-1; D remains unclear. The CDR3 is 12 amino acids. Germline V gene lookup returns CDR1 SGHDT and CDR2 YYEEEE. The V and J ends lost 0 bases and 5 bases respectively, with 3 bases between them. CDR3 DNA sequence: TGTGCCAGCAGCTTGGTACACAATGAGCAGTTCTTC. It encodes CASSLVHNEQFF.

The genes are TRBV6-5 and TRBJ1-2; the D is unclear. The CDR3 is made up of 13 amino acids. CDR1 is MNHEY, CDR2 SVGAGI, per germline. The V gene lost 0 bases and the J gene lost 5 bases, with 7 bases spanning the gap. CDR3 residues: CASSYSNGYGYTF. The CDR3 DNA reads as TGTGCCAGCAGTTACTCGAACGGTTATGGCTACACCTTC.